The 16 T cell receptor beta chains below were found in one sample sequenced in a study of technical replicates of blood from several donors (dated by TCRdb to 2016 to 2017). Libraries were constructed by the immunoSEQ multiplex PCR assay. Entries here come from immuneACCESS through TCRdb and include only in-frame sequences with V and J called. Some clones fail to appear in such tables; in the studies checked, an unresolved V gene covers under half of the shortfall, and the cause of the remainder is unknown. This sample is represented by some 13,000 clones; roughly 94% of them were singletons. Approximately 7.4% of the sample goes to the ten largest clones. The material sequenced was PBMCs. The source of these receptors is a human donor in good health.

The chain combines TRBV6-5 with TRBJ2-1; 7 positions match TRBD1. The length of the CDR3 is 15 residues. The V segment lost 0 bases and the J segment 5 bases; nucleotides outside the gene matches: 4. Germline assignment: CDR1 MNHEY and CDR2 SVGAGI. CDR3 sequence: CASSYSLGQNNEQFF. CDR3 DNA sequence: TGTGCCAGCAGTTACTCCCTGGGACAGAACAATGAGCAGTTCTTC.

This chain connects TRBV7-2 to TRBJ2-3, with TRBD2 identical over 8 bases. The CDR3 is made up of 14 amino acids. V lost 4 bases, J lost 5 bases, and 5 bases stayed unmatched. The germline CDR1 and CDR2 sequences are SGHTA and FQGNSA. The CDR3 region has the DNA TGTGCCAGCAGCTCTGGACTAGCTGTAGATACGCAGTATTTT. Translated, it gives CASSSGLAVDTQYF.

This chain's CDR3 is CASSPRGLAGGVGAYNEQFF. CDR3 in DNA: TGTGCCAGCTCACCACGGGGACTAGCGGGAGGGGTAGGAGCCTACAATGAGCAGTTCTTC. This chain joins TRBV18 and TRBJ2-1; 16 bases fit TRBD2. Germline trimming cut 1 base from V and 2 bases from J; bases unmatched to any gene: 8. Looked up from germline, CDR1 is KGHSH and CDR2 is LQKENI. The CDR3 has 20 residues.

The V and J genes are TRBV2 and TRBJ1-4; tentative D call: TRBD1 (5 bases). Deletions cut 1 base from V and 4 bases from J, with 10 bases between. Germline CDR1 is SNHLY and CDR2 is FYNNEI. This CDR3 comprises 15 residues. The CDR3 spells CASSEVQGLNEKLFF. The DNA of the CDR3 is TGTGCCAGCAGTGAAGTGCAGGGCCTTAATGAAAAACTGTTTTTT.

This chain joins TRBV30 and TRBJ2-1, with a possible D match to TRBD1 (6 bases). Germline V gives CDR1 GTSNPN, CDR2 SVGIG (reference sequence). The CDR3 covers 12 residues. V lost 1 base and J 7 bases, leaving 8 bases between the germline ends. The CDR3 DNA sequence: TGTGCCTGGAGTGGGCAGGGGAATGAGCAGTTCTTC. Its translation is CAWSGQGNEQFF.

The CDR3 loop is CASSVGGRLDTQYF. For the CDR3, the DNA is TGTGCCAGCAGTGTGGGCGGGAGGTTAGATACGCAGTATTTT. The chain carries TRBV2 and TRBJ2-3; 8 bases fit TRBD2. V lost 4 bases, J lost 5 bases, and 5 bases stayed unmatched. In germline, CDR1 is SNHLY, CDR2 FYNNEI. CDR3 length: 14 residues.

V gene TRBV28 combines with J gene TRBJ2-7; possible D gene TRBD1, 5 bases. The CDR3 is 17 residues long. V lost 6 bases and J 1 base, leaving 22 bases between the germline ends. Germline CDR1 and CDR2: MDHEN and SYDVKM. As DNA, the CDR3 is TGTGCCAGCAGCCTACGGCACGGAACAGCAGGGTCCTACGAGCAGTACTTC. Its protein product is CASSLRHGTAGSYEQYF.

CDR3 coding DNA: TGTGCCAGCAGCGTAGGAAGGGGATTGACCTACGAGCAGTACTTC. It is translated as CASSVGRGLTYEQYF. V and J are TRBV9 and TRBJ2-7, with D possibly matching TRBD1 (5 bases). Germline CDR1 and CDR2: SGDLS and YYNGEE. The CDR3 consists of 15 residues. V was cut by 0 bases and J by 2 bases, with 12 bases left in between. Together with reference TRBV9 and TRBJ2-7, the CDR3 gives the full variable domain: DSGVTQTPKHLITATGQRVTLRCSPRSGDLSVYWYQQSLDQGLQFLIQYYNGEERAKGNILERFSAQQFPDLHSELNLSSLELGDSALYFCASSVGRGLTYEQYFGPGTRLTVT.

The V gene is TRBV18, the J gene TRBJ2-7; TRBD2 aligns across 11 bases. Germline V gene data show CDR1 as KGHSH and CDR2 as LQKENI. The CDR3 totals 19 residues. The V and J ends lost 2 bases and 3 bases, in that order; junction bases with no gene match: 15. For the CDR3, the DNA is TGTGCCAGCTCACCAGAGACAGGGGGTTTACTAGCGGGAGACTACGAGCAGTACTTC. Amino acids: CASSPETGGLLAGDYEQYF.

CDR3 in DNA: TGTGCCAGCAGCCAAGCGGGAGCGGGAGGACACTCCTACGAGCAGTACTTC. It encodes CASSQAGAGGHSYEQYF. This sequence joins TRBV4-2 and TRBJ2-7, with TRBD2 identical over 9 bases. This CDR3 has 17 residues. V was pared by 1 base and J by 0 bases, with 7 bases of the junction left unmatched. CDR1 is LGHNA and CDR2 is YNFKEQ in the germline V gene.

The chain carries TRBV10-2 and TRBJ2-3; a weak D match, TRBD2 (6 bases). This CDR3 is 15 amino acids long. In germline, CDR1 is WSHSY, CDR2 SAAADI. V lost 7 bases and J 4 bases, leaving 18 bases between the germline ends. The CDR3 DNA follows: TGCGCCAGCACCGGGTTGGGGGTAGCGGCAGATACGCAGTATTTT. Amino acids: CASTGLGVAADTQYF.

V usage is TRBV7-2 and J usage is TRBJ2-1, with 11 nucleotides matching TRBD2. CDR1 is SGHTA and CDR2 is FQGNSA in the germline V gene. V was pared by 5 bases and J by 9 bases, with 9 bases of the junction left unmatched. This CDR3 is 15 amino acids long. CDR3 in amino acids: CASSPTSGRIAEQFF. CDR3 DNA sequence: TGTGCCAGCAGCCCAACTAGCGGGAGAATAGCTGAGCAGTTCTTC.

J is TRBJ2-7 and V is TRBV27; possible D gene TRBD2, 5 bases. The CDR3 extends over 15 amino acids. Trimming removed 4 bases at V and 1 base at J, with 14 bases between. Per the germline V gene, CDR1 is MNHEY and CDR2 is SMNVEV (reference sequence). The CDR3 nucleotides read TGTGCCAGCAGTTCCCTTGGCAGGACTTCCTACGAGCAGTACTTC. Protein: CASSSLGRTSYEQYF.

The V gene is TRBV7-5, the J gene TRBJ2-2; the D segment call TRBD2 is taken from the table without a DNA check. TRBV7-5 is deemed a pseudogene. There are 18 residues in the CDR3. In DNA form, the CDR3 reads TGTGTCAGAAGCTACCGGACTAGCGGGAGGGTTAACACCGGGGAGCTGTTTTTT. It translates to CVRSYRTSGRVNTGELFF.

The chain carries TRBV9 and TRBJ1-1; a possible D gene is TRBD1 (6 bases). CDR3 length equals 14 residues. Germline loops: CDR1 SGDLS, CDR2 YYNGEE. Trimming left V 0 bases short and J 8 bases short, with 14 bases between. CDR3 nucleotides: TGTGCCAGCAGCGTAGGTACAGGGCCTGGAGAAGCTTTCTTT. Its translation is CASSVGTGPGEAFF.

The rearrangement links TRBV7-9 to TRBJ1-3; no clear D gene. The CDR3 spans 14 residues. Trimming took off 8 bases at V and 4 bases at J, with 15 bases between the two ends. Germline V gene sequence: CDR1 SEHNR, CDR2 FQNEAQ (reference sequence). The CDR3 loop is CASGREATGNTIYF. As DNA, the CDR3 is TGTGCCAGCGGGAGGGAGGCTACCGGAAACACCATATATTTT. Supplemented by reference TRBV7-9 and TRBJ1-3, the full variable domain reads DTGVSQNPRHKITKRGQNVTFRCDPISEHNRLYWYRQTLGQGPEFLTYFQNEAQLEKSRLLSDRFSAERPKGSFSTLEIQRTEQGDSAMYLCASGREATGNTIYFGEGSWLTVV.